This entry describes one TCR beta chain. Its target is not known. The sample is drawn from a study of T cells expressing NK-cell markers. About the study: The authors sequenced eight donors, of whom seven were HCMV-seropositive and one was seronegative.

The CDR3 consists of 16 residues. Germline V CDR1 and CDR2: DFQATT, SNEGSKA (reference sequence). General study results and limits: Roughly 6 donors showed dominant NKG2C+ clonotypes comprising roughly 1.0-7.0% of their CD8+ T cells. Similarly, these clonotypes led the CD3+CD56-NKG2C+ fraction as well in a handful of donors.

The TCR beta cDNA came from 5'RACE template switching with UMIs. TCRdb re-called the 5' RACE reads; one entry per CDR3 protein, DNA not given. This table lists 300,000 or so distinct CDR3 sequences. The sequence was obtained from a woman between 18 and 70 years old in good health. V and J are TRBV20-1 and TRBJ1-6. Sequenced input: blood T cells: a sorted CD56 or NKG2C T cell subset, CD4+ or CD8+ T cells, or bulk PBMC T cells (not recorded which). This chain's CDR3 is CSATEFASSYNSPLHF.